This T cell receptor beta chain was identified during a study of early T cells in non-severe SARS-CoV-2 infection (dated by TCRdb to about 2021). Background for the entire study: Because TCR sequencing relied on bulk RNA taken from unsorted whole blood, pairing of alpha and beta chains was not possible. Study-wide findings and limitations: VDJdb matching was skewed toward anti-spike CD8 responses, so virus-specific expansions were likely underestimated and private and CD4 specificities were missed.

Libraries were built with 5' RACE. Sequencer: NextSeq 500. The TCR library protocol attached unique molecular identifiers to individual cDNA molecules to correct for sequencing error and PCR bias. TCR alpha and beta chains were both sequenced, and the abundances of alpha and beta sequences in each sample were closely correlated with each other. Processing in the source paper ran as follows. Decombinator V4 was used to annotate TCR sequences for V gene, J gene and CDR3. Expanded TCRs were defined as changing significantly between any two time points under a Poisson model with p below 0.0001. Abundances of TCRs were expressed as counts per million after normalisation to the total number of TCRs sequenced in each sample. MAIT TCRs were defined by TRAV1-2 paired with TRAJ12, TRAJ20 or TRAJ33, and iNKT TCRs by TRAV10 paired with TRAJ18. VDJdb, accessed on 1 November 2021, was searched for TCRs annotated for CMV, EBV and SARS-CoV-2, and TCRs annotated for more than one antigen were excluded. TCRdb reanalyzed the raw reads on its own, using fastp at Q25 for trimming and MiXCR for clone calling, and kept in-frame beta chains. Each record represents a unique CDR3 protein, reported with the most common genes and DNA among its rows. The authors' filters were not applied to this entry. Present in this sample are roughly 40,000 distinct CDR3 sequences, around 6.5% of which were seen just once. The ten top clones hold around 4.8% of the sample.

This clonotype was seen ten or more times. Its antigen is currently not known. No per-base quality is available; no much larger clone lies one base away. Set within a cohort of healthcare workers in London, UK, this nested case-control study involved weekly PCR testing of nasopharyngeal swabs along with blood sampling. Healthcare workers were recruited during the week of the UK lockdown, between 23 and 31 March 2020, and followed weekly for up to about 16 weeks. According to the germline V gene, CDR1 reads SGDLS and CDR2 reads YYNGEE. Deletion took 4 bases off V and 1 base off J, with a span of 12 bases between the germline ends. Counted from cysteine to phenylalanine, this CDR3 has 15 amino acids. The CDR3 DNA has 45 bases and is translated from base 1.

The specimen was whole blood. The chain is assembled from TRBV9 and TRBJ2-1; the D match is possibly TRBD1 or TRBD2, with 5 bases aligned in each. This TCR came from an adult who was a healthcare worker with PCR-confirmed SARS-CoV-2 infection or an uninfected control (not recorded which). CDR3 sequence: CASSRGVPSYNEQFF. The nucleotide sequence is TGTGCCAGCAGCAGAGGGGTCCCGTCCTACAATGAGCAGTTCTTC.